These T cell receptor beta chains were read from a single sample in a study of blood T cell repertoires in COVID-19. Profiled with immunoSEQ multiplex PCR; TCRdb holds only in-frame clones, not every one. The sample records 250,000 to 300,000 clones, approximately 93% being singletons. The specimen was peripheral blood. Receptors originate from a woman younger than 45 with COVID-19, enrolled during active disease. The CDR3 runs from the conserved cysteine through the conserved F or W. Each record gives: V gene, J gene, clone size, D gene, CDR3 protein, CDR3 DNA. A D gene is named only where the DNA matches it firmly. Clone size is shown for a subset of rows, as once, few, many or a class of expanded clone.

TRBV3-1/TRBV3-2	TRBJ2-1	once	TRBD2	CASSQSPGGFYNEQFF	TGTGCCAGCAGCCAATCACCGGGGGGATTCTACAATGAGCAGTTCTTC
TRBV5-1	TRBJ1-2	-	TRBD1	CASSSTGTGVLVGF	TGCGCCAGCAGCTCAACCGGGACAGGGGTCTTGGTCGGGTTC
TRBV24-1	TRBJ1-2	-	TRBD1	CATSDPGQGRNGYTF	TGTGCCACCAGTGACCCTGGACAGGGAAGAAATGGCTACACCTTC
TRBV6-2/TRBV6-3	TRBJ2-7	-	-	CASSYPLDPSSYEQYF	TGTGCCAGCAGTTATCCGCTAGACCCGAGCTCCTACGAGCAGTACTTC
TRBV5-1	TRBJ2-7	-	-	CASSLGGFTYEQYF	TGCGCCAGCAGCTTAGGAGGCTTTACCTACGAGCAGTACTTC
TRBV6-5	TRBJ2-7	-	-	CASRLDFNGEQYF	TGTGCCAGCAGACTAGATTTCAATGGGGAGCAGTACTTC
TRBV25-1	TRBJ1-4	-	TRBD1	CASSETDRSNEKLFF	TGTGCCAGCAGTGAAACGGACAGGTCTAACGAAAAACTGTTTTTT
TRBV19	TRBJ1-4	-	-	CASSKGQLNEKLFF	TGTGCCAGTAGTAAAGGACAGCTTAATGAAAAACTGTTTTTT
TRBV5-1	TRBJ2-6	-	TRBD1	CASSPRTGGASGANVLTF	TGCGCCAGCAGCCCTCGGACAGGGGGGGCATCTGGGGCCAACGTCCTGACTTTC
TRBV10-3	TRBJ1-5	-	-	CAITGGSNQPQHF	TGTGCCATCACCGGGGGGTCGAATCAGCCCCAGCATTTT
TRBV18	TRBJ1-1	once	-	CASSPQPTENTEAFF	TGTGCCAGCTCACCGCAACCGACAGAGAACACTGAAGCTTTCTTT
TRBV2	TRBJ2-7	-	-	CASRAQGSSYEQYF	TGTGCCAGCAGGGCCCAGGGGAGCTCCTACGAGCAGTACTTC
TRBV10-3	TRBJ2-7	-	-	CAISESAGYEQYF	TGTGCCATCAGTGAGTCGGCGGGGTACGAGCAGTACTTC
TRBV6-5	TRBJ2-7	-	TRBD2	CASSYFWTSGRGEQYF	TGTGCCAGCAGTTACTTTTGGACTAGCGGGAGGGGCGAGCAGTACTTC
TRBV9	TRBJ2-7	-	TRBD2	CASSAQLAGYEQYF	TGTGCCAGCAGCGCCCAACTAGCGGGCTACGAGCAGTACTTC
TRBV30	TRBJ2-2	-	-	CAWKVWRDGELFF	TGTGCCTGGAAGGTTTGGCGGGACGGGGAGCTGTTTTTT
TRBV7-9	TRBJ1-2	-	TRBD1	CASSSRTGSYGYTF	TGTGCCAGCAGTTCCCGGACAGGGAGCTATGGCTACACCTTC
TRBV27	TRBJ2-4	-	-	CASSEVGQHIQYF	TGTGCCAGCAGTGAAGTTGGACAGCACATTCAGTACTTC
TRBV7-2	TRBJ2-4	-	TRBD2	CASSFGTSGTAKNIQYF	TGTGCCAGCAGCTTTGGGACTAGCGGGACGGCCAAAAACATTCAGTACTTC
TRBV10-1	TRBJ1-1	-	-	CASSEGGGAPTEAFF	TGCGCCAGCAGTGAGGGGGGGGGCGCGCCTACTGAAGCTTTCTTT
TRBV2	TRBJ2-1	few	TRBD2	CASSVGGRAGNEQFF	TGTGCCAGCAGTGTCGGCGGGAGGGCGGGGAATGAGCAGTTCTTC
TRBV5-6	TRBJ2-1	-	-	CASSLRPYNEQFF	TGTGCCAGCAGCTTGCGTCCCTACAATGAGCAGTTCTTC
TRBV6-1	TRBJ2-2	few	TRBD2	CASSGSSGRRGLAGELFF	TGTGCCAGCAGTGGGTCTAGCGGGAGACGGGGACTGGCCGGGGAGCTGTTTTTT
TRBV5-1	TRBJ2-1	-	TRBD2	CASSSRLALSSYNEQFF	TGCGCCAGCAGCTCCCGACTAGCCTTAAGCTCCTACAATGAGCAGTTCTTC
TRBV12-3/TRBV12-4	TRBJ1-2	once	-	CASRRSDYGYTF	TGTGCCAGCAGGCGAAGTGACTATGGCTACACCTTC
TRBV3-1/TRBV3-2	TRBJ1-2	-	-	CASSPGMGYTF	TGTGCCAGCAGCCCCGGGATGGGCTACACCTTC
TRBV30	TRBJ2-1	once	-	CAWSSGSAYNEQFF	TGTGCCTGGAGTTCGGGTAGCGCTTACAATGAGCAGTTCTTC
TRBV7-3	TRBJ2-2	-	-	CASSPGVGEAGELFF	TGTGCCAGCAGCCCTGGGGTGGGAGAGGCCGGGGAGCTGTTTTTT
TRBV6-5	TRBJ2-2	-	-	CASRYTGNTGELFF	TGTGCCAGCAGATACACAGGGAACACCGGGGAGCTGTTTTTT
TRBV7-3	TRBJ2-1	-	-	CASSLNAGGGYNEQFF	TGTGCCAGCAGCTTAAACGCCGGAGGAGGGTACAATGAGCAGTTCTTC
TRBV5-1	TRBJ1-5	few	TRBD1	CASSRTGDQPQHF	TGCGCCAGCAGCCGGACAGGGGATCAGCCCCAGCATTTT
TRBV15	TRBJ1-3	once	-	CATSRVREVGNTIYF	TGTGCCACCAGCAGAGTTCGGGAGGTTGGAAACACCATATATTTT
TRBV19	TRBJ1-2	-	-	CASSSRQGDLYTF	TGTGCCAGTAGTAGTAGGCAGGGCGATCTCTACACCTTC
TRBV7-9	TRBJ2-1	once	-	CASSLGQVPYNEQFF	TGTGCCAGCAGCTTAGGCCAGGTCCCCTACAATGAGCAGTTCTTC
TRBV18	TRBJ1-1	-	-	CASSPRQAMNTEAFF	TGTGCCAGCTCACCTAGACAGGCGATGAACACTGAAGCTTTCTTT
TRBV24-1	TRBJ1-2	-	TRBD1	CATSDFEGQGGGYTF	TGTGCCACCAGTGATTTTGAGGGACAGGGTGGAGGCTACACCTTC
TRBV27	TRBJ2-7	-	TRBD2	CASSRGTSGPYTYEQYF	TGTGCCAGCAGTCGCGGGACTAGCGGGCCCTATACCTACGAGCAGTACTTC
TRBV7-7	TRBJ2-7	-	TRBD2	CASSLAGGDEQYF	TGTGCCAGCAGCTTAGCGGGGGGGGACGAGCAGTACTTC
TRBV19	TRBJ2-1	-	-	CASSIGGNEQFF	TGTGCCAGTAGTATTGGGGGGAATGAGCAGTTCTTC
TRBV5-1	TRBJ2-7	-	-	CASSLGVGGVSSYEQYF	TGCGCCAGCAGCTTGGGGGTCGGCGGGGTTAGCTCCTACGAGCAGTACTTC
TRBV29-1	TRBJ1-2	-	TRBD1	CSVENRGIVF	TGCAGCGTTGAAAACAGGGGGATCGTCTTC
TRBV27	TRBJ1-5	-	-	CASSLLAGSNQPQHF	TGTGCCAGCAGTTTACTGGCAGGGAGCAATCAGCCCCAGCATTTT
TRBV2	TRBJ1-2	-	TRBD1	CASTKQGNHYGYTF	TGTGCCAGTACCAAACAGGGGAATCATTATGGCTACACCTTC
TRBV6-5	TRBJ2-7	-	-	CASSYPPTGGLVEQYF	TGTGCCAGCAGTTACCCACCGACAGGAGGCCTCGTGGAGCAGTACTTC
TRBV7-6	TRBJ1-3	-	-	CASSLRGGIYSGNTIYF	TGTGCCAGCAGCTTACGCGGGGGGATTTACTCTGGAAACACCATATATTTT
TRBV6-4	TRBJ2-1	-	TRBD2	CASSATGGRGQSNEQFF	TGTGCCAGCAGTGCCACGGGGGGGAGGGGTCAATCCAATGAGCAGTTCTTC